This TCR beta chain was retrieved from a study of T cell responses to AZD1222 COVID-19 vaccine. Comment on this clone: Its target is unknown.

Sequencing used immunoSEQ multiplex PCR; TCRdb keeps in-frame clones, though not all of them. The table shows around 130,000 clones, with about nine tenths occurring only once. Study outcomes and limitations: Regions 160-218 and 743-854 held dominance among vaccine-associated CD4 TCRs, which spanned spike.

This CDR3 contains 12 residues. The trim removed 7 bases at V and 0 bases at J, leaving 3 bases unmatched. The germline gives CDR1 GTSNPN, CDR2 SVGIG (reference sequence). The source was peripheral blood, collected on day 0 of MenACWY control vaccination. The sequence was obtained from an adult in good health. This rearrangement joins TRBV30 to TRBJ2-7, with 7 positions matching TRBD2. In DNA form, the CDR3 reads TGTGCCTCTCGCGGGAGCTCCTACGAGCAGTACTTC. Its protein product is CASRGSSYEQYF. The whole variable domain, filled in from reference TRBV30 and TRBJ2-7, reads SQTIHQWPATLVQPVGSPLSLECTVEGTSNPNLYWYRQAAGRGLQLLFYSVGIGQISSEVPQNLSASRPQDRQFILSSKKLLLSDSGFYLCASRGSSYEQYFGPGTRLTVT.